This T cell receptor (beta chain) was identified during a study of breast tumors, draining lymph nodes, adjacent tissues. This clonotype was seen many times. Antigen specificity is unknown. The lymph nodes were axillary draining lymph nodes from breast cancer patients. Via MiXCR, TCRdb re-called the multiplex PCR reads, giving one row per CDR3 protein. Here the sample spans fewer than 200,000 distinct CDR3 sequences, 25% to 40% being singletons. Broader study findings: Most tumor T cells seemingly derive from lymph node, then expand in tumor.

This TCR was recovered from a female donor with breast cancer. Some clones in this sample may be carry-over from other donors' samples. The sequenced sample consisted of axillary lymph node tissue.

CDR3 region: CASSGTSGGLYNEQFF. The CDR3 DNA reads TGTGCCAGCAGTGGGACTAGCGGGGGGCTGTACAATGAGCAGTTCTTC. The chain uses TRBV2 and TRBJ2-1, with 14 bases matching TRBD2. Trimming removed 4 bases from V and 4 bases from J; junction bases left unmatched: 3. The CDR3 spans 16 residues. Germline-derived CDR1 and CDR2 are SNHLY and FYNNEI.